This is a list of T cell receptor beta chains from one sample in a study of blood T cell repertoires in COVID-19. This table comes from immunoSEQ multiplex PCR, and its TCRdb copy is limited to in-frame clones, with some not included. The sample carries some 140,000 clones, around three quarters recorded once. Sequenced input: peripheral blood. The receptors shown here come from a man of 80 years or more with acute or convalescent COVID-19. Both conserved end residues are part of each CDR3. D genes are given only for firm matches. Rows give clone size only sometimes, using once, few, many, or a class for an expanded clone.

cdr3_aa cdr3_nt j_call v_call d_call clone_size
CASSESLPDTQYF TGTGCCAGCAGTGAGTCACTACCGGATACGCAGTATTTT TRBJ2-3 TRBV2 - -
CATSARPRGSSYNEQFF TGTGCCACCAGTGCCCGCCCTAGAGGGTCCTCCTACAATGAGCAGTTCTTC TRBJ2-1 TRBV24-1 - -
CASRQQGTYEQYF TGTGCCAGCAGACAACAGGGCACCTACGAGCAGTACTTC TRBJ2-7 TRBV3-1/TRBV3-2 - -
CASSERGQGGGYTF TGTGCCAGCAGCGAAAGGGGACAGGGAGGAGGCTACACCTTC TRBJ1-2 TRBV9 TRBD1 -
CASSPSGGGGEAFF TGCGCCAGCAGCCCGTCAGGGGGCGGCGGTGAAGCTTTCTTT TRBJ1-1 TRBV5-1 TRBD1 -
CSVGGGYTGELFF TGCAGCGTTGGCGGGGGGTATACCGGGGAGCTGTTTTTT TRBJ2-2 TRBV29-1 TRBD2 -
CASSRAGSTYEQYF TGTGCCAGCAGTCGGGCGGGGTCAACCTACGAGCAGTACTTC TRBJ2-7 TRBV7-2 - -
CASRPSTGADIQYF TGTGCCAGCAGGCCATCGACAGGAGCAGACATTCAGTACTTC TRBJ2-4 TRBV2 - -
CASSLGGRNEQFF TGTGCCAGCAGCTTAGGGGGGAGGAATGAGCAGTTCTTC TRBJ2-1 TRBV7-9 - few
CSVKLAGGPNTQYF TGCAGCGTGAAACTAGCGGGGGGGCCAAATACGCAGTATTTT TRBJ2-3 TRBV29-1 TRBD2 -
CASSFRDSLLEQFF TGCGCCAGCAGCTTCCGGGACAGTCTTTTAGAGCAGTTCTTC TRBJ2-1 TRBV5-1 TRBD1 -
CATSDSPGAGANVLTF TGTGCCACCAGTGATTCGCCAGGGGCTGGGGCCAACGTCCTGACTTTC TRBJ2-6 TRBV24-1 - -
CASSRTRTEAFF TGTGCCAGCAGTCGAACAAGAACTGAAGCTTTCTTT TRBJ1-1 TRBV6-5 - -
CASSQDWEASEQYF TGTGCCAGCAGCCAAGATTGGGAGGCTAGCGAGCAGTACTTC TRBJ2-7 TRBV3-1/TRBV3-2 - few
CASSPEQLYEQYF TGTGCCAGCTCACCAGAACAGCTATACGAGCAGTACTTC TRBJ2-7 TRBV18 - -
CASSKDRADTGELFF TGTGCCAGCAGTAAAGACAGGGCTGACACCGGGGAGCTGTTTTTT TRBJ2-2 TRBV2 TRBD1 -
CASSPGQGYEQYF TGTGCCAGCAGCCCGGGACAGGGCTACGAGCAGTACTTC TRBJ2-7 TRBV7-2 TRBD1 -
CASSLVGTGDNYGYTF TGTGCCAGCAGCCTGGTTGGGACAGGGGATAACTATGGCTACACCTTC TRBJ1-2 TRBV4-2 TRBD1 once
CASSDIEPNEQYF TGTGCCAGTAGTGACATAGAACCCAACGAGCAGTACTTC TRBJ2-7 TRBV19 - -
CASSLQGAQNSPLHF TGTGCCAGCAGCTTGCAGGGGGCGCAGAATTCACCCCTCCACTTT TRBJ1-6 TRBV11-1 TRBD1 -
CASSWKDRDYGYTF TGTGCCAGCAGCTGGAAAGACAGGGACTATGGCTACACCTTC TRBJ1-2 TRBV5-5 TRBD1 -
CASRPTGGRETQYF TGTGCCAGCAGGCCTACAGGGGGGCGAGAGACCCAGTACTTC TRBJ2-5 TRBV2 TRBD1 -
CASSLAGDTEAFF TGCGCCAGCAGCTTGGCCGGGGATACTGAAGCTTTCTTT TRBJ1-1 TRBV5-1 - -
CASSMSGSASTDTQYF TGTGCCAGTAGTATGTCGGGGTCAGCTAGCACAGATACGCAGTATTTT TRBJ2-3 TRBV19 - few
CASSYRVNTEAFF TGTGCCAGCAGTTATCGTGTGAACACTGAAGCTTTCTTT TRBJ1-1 TRBV6-2/TRBV6-3 - few